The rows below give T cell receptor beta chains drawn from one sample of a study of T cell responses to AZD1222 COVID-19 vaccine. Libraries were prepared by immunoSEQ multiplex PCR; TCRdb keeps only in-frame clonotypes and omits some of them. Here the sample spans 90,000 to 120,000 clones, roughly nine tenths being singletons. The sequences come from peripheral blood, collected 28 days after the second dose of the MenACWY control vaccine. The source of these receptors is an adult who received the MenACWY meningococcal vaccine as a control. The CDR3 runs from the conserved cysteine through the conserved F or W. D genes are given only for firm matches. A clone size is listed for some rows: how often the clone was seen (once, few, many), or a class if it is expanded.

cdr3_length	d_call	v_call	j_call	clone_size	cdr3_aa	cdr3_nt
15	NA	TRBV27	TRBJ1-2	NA	CASSPRRQANYGYTF	TGTGCCAGCAGTCCTCGACGGCAAGCTAACTATGGCTACACCTTC
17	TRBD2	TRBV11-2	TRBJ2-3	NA	CASSPRGGGRSTDTQYF	TGTGCCAGCAGCCCCCGGGGGGGCGGGCGTAGCACAGATACGCAGTATTTT
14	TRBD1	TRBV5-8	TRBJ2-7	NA	CASSLGDRSYEQYF	TGTGCCAGCAGCTTGGGGGACAGGTCCTACGAGCAGTACTTC
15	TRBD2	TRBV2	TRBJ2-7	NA	CASNLELAGSYEQYF	TGTGCCAGCAACCTCGAGCTAGCGGGATCCTACGAGCAGTACTTC
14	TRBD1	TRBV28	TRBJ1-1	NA	CASNRQGGRTEAFF	TGTGCCAGCAATAGACAGGGGGGGCGGACTGAAGCTTTCTTT
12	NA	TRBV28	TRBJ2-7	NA	CASGGQSYEQYF	TGTGCCAGCGGCGGACAGTCCTACGAGCAGTACTTC
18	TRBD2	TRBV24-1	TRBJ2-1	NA	CATSERLTSGGSYNEQFF	TGTGCCACCAGTGAGCGCCTGACTAGCGGGGGCTCCTACAATGAGCAGTTCTTC
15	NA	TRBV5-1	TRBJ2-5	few	CASSSYTGTQETQYF	TGCGCCAGCAGCTCATATACCGGGACCCAAGAGACCCAGTACTTC
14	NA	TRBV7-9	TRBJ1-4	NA	CASSQGSMDEKLFF	TGTGCCAGCAGCCAAGGGTCTATGGATGAAAAACTGTTTTTT
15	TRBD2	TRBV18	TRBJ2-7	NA	CASSSLAGETYEQYF	TGTGCCAGCTCATCCCTAGCGGGGGAGACCTACGAGCAGTACTTC
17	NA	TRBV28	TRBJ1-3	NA	CASSSPLAGNSGNTIYF	TGTGCCAGCAGCAGTCCCTTGGCAGGGAATAGCGGAAACACCATATATTTT
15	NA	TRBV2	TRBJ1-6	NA	CASRERDPGVSPLHF	TGTGCCAGCAGGGAGCGGGATCCAGGGGTTTCACCCCTCCACTTT
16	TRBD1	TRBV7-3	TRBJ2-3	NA	CASSSGGPYSTDTQYF	TGTGCCAGCAGCTCAGGGGGCCCTTATTCCACAGATACGCAGTATTTT
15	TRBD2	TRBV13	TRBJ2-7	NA	CASSLSGGDPLEQYF	TGTGCCAGCAGCTTGAGCGGGGGGGACCCCCTAGAGCAGTACTTC
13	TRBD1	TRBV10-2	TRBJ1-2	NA	CASSLQGGYGYTF	TGCGCCAGCAGTCTTCAGGGGGGCTATGGCTACACCTTC
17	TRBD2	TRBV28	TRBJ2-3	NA	CASSLSGSGGSTDTQYF	TGTGCCAGCAGTTTAAGCGGTAGCGGGGGAAGCACAGATACGCAGTATTTT
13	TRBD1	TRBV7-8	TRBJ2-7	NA	CASGQGASYEQYF	TGTGCCAGCGGACAGGGGGCCTCCTACGAGCAGTACTTC
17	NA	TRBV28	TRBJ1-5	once	CASRPPYSQRSNQPQHF	TGTGCCAGCAGGCCTCCTTACAGCCAAAGGAGCAATCAGCCCCAGCATTTT
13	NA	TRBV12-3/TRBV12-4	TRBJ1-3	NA	CASSLGQGYTIYF	TGTGCCAGCAGTTTAGGGCAGGGGTACACCATATATTTT
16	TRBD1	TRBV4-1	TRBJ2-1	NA	CASSHPVRDSHNEQFF	TGCGCCAGCAGCCATCCGGTCCGGGACAGTCACAATGAGCAGTTCTTC
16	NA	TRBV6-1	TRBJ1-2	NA	CASSGDLVTAAYGYTF	TGTGCCAGCAGTGGGGATCTCGTAACAGCGGCTTATGGCTACACCTTC
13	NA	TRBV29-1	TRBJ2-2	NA	CSGTVSNTGELFF	TGCAGCGGGACGGTTTCGAACACCGGGGAGCTGTTTTTT
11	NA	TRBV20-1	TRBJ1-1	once	CSARDTDEAFF	TGCAGTGCTAGAGATACAGATGAAGCTTTCTTT
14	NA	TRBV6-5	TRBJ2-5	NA	CASRRGSQGETQYF	TGTGCCAGCAGGCGGGGGTCCCAGGGGGAGACCCAGTACTTC
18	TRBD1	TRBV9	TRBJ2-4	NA	CASSVDPGGISYKNIQYF	TGTGCCAGCAGCGTAGACCCAGGGGGCATCTCTTATAAAAACATTCAGTACTTC
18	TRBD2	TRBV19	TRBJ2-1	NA	CASRPIRLAGDPYNEQFF	TGTGCCAGTAGACCCATACGACTAGCGGGGGACCCCTACAATGAGCAGTTCTTC
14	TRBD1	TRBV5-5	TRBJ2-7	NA	CASSLARQGNEQYF	TGTGCCAGCAGCTTGGCGCGACAGGGTAACGAGCAGTACTTC
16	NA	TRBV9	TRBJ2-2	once	CASSVVGTSNTGELFF	TGTGCCAGCAGCGTAGTTGGGACATCGAACACCGGGGAGCTGTTTTTT
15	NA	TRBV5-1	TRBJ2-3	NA	CASSLRGGGTDTQYF	TGCGCCAGCAGCTTACGAGGAGGAGGCACAGATACGCAGTATTTT
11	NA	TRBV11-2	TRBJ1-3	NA	CASTLGNTIYF	TGTGCCAGCACCCTGGGAAACACCATATATTTT
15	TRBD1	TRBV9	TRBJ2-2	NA	CASSLAGTDTGELFF	TGTGCCAGCAGCCTAGCTGGGACAGACACCGGGGAGCTGTTTTTT
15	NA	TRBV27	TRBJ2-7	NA	CASSLSLRGTYEQYF	TGTGCCAGCAGTTTATCGCTTCGGGGCACCTACGAGCAGTACTTC
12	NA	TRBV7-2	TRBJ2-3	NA	CASSLYGSTQYF	TGTGCCAGCAGCTTGTATGGGAGTACGCAGTATTTT
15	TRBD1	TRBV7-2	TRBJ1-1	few	CASSQTGGTSTEAFF	TGTGCCAGCAGCCAGACAGGGGGAACGAGCACTGAAGCTTTCTTT
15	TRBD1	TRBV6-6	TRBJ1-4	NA	CASRLDRVTNEKLFF	TGTGCCAGCAGACTGGACAGGGTCACTAATGAAAAACTGTTTTTT
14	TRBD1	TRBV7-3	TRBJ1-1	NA	CASKTGGWNTEAFF	TGTGCCAGCAAGACAGGGGGATGGAACACTGAAGCTTTCTTT
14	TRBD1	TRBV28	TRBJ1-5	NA	CASRGTGENQPQHF	TGTGCCAGCAGAGGGACAGGTGAGAATCAGCCCCAGCATTTT
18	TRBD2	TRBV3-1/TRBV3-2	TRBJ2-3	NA	CASSWSLAGAPSTDTQYF	TGTGCCAGCAGCTGGAGCCTAGCGGGGGCCCCGAGCACAGATACGCAGTATTTT
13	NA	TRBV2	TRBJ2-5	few	CASSNLAGETQYF	TGTGCCAGCAGCAACCTAGCTGGAGAGACCCAGTACTTC
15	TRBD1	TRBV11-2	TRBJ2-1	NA	CASSLSTGGWDEQFF	TGTGCCAGCAGCTTAAGCACAGGGGGCTGGGATGAGCAGTTCTTC
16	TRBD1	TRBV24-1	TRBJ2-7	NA	CATSAPLGQGSYEQYF	TGTGCCACCAGTGCCCCTCTTGGACAGGGATCCTACGAGCAGTACTTC